This T cell receptor (beta chain) emerged from a study of HIV-infected children after antiretroviral therapy interruption. Treatment described: PENTA 11 planned treatment interruption arm or continuous ART arm. At least 24 weeks of at least three-drug ART, in children 2 to 15 years. Only samples with at least 5 million viable PBMCs qualified. This clonotype was seen ten or more times. CDR3 length: 14 amino acids. V was shortened by 5 bases and J by 7 bases, with 17 bases between the two germline ends. A 3' RACE protocol on RNA, with unique molecular identifiers, produced the TCR library. TCRdb fed the 3' RACE reads into MiXCR, producing one record per CDR3 protein. The table records 40,000 to 55,000 distinct CDR3 sequences, 3.5% to 5% of them present only once.

Sample: CD45RA+ CD4+ T cells from PBMCs, pooled from several time points, taken from a donor given antiretroviral therapy, either interrupted or continuous. Stated subset: naive CD4+ CD45RA+ CD45RO- T cells. This receptor was identified in a pool of human donors with HIV. The chain employs TRBV12-3 or TRBV12-4 and TRBJ2-5; TRBD1 or TRBD2 may be the D gene (5 bases each). This CDR3 reads CASSPGAPMGTQYF. CDR3 DNA sequence: TGTGCCAGCAGTCCCGGGGCCCCAATGGGGACCCAGTACTTC.